This is a list of T cell receptor beta chains from one sample in a study of breast tumors, draining lymph nodes, adjacent tissues. TCRdb redid the calling of the multiplex PCR reads with MiXCR, one entry per CDR3 protein. The sample has about 140,000 distinct CDR3 sequences; approximately 32% are singletons. Sequencing was done on a sample of axillary lymph node tissue. Receptors were obtained from a female donor with breast cancer. Some clones in this sample may be carry-over from other donors' samples. Each CDR3 is given with its conserved first and last residue. The order of the fields is clone size, J gene, V gene, D gene, CDR3 DNA, CDR3 protein. D genes are given only for firm matches. A clone size is listed for some rows: how often the clone was seen (once, few, many), or a class if it is expanded.

. | TRBJ1-5 | TRBV5-8 | TRBD1 | TGTGCCAGCGACCAAGGACAGGCCCCGAATCAGCCCCAGCATTTT | CASDQGQAPNQPQHF
. | TRBJ2-5 | TRBV6-4 | TRBD1 | TGTGCCAGCAGTGACACCGACTGGGCGACAGGGTTCCAAGAGACCCAGTACTTC | CASSDTDWATGFQETQYF
many | TRBJ2-2 | TRBV5-5 | TRBD2 | TGTGCCAGCAGCTTGTTGACTAGCGGGGGTAACACCGGGGAGCTGTTTTTT | CASSLLTSGGNTGELFF
many | TRBJ1-5 | TRBV19 | . | TGTGCCAGTAGTACCCACAGGGAAAATCAGCCCCAGCATTTT | CASSTHRENQPQHF
many | TRBJ2-3 | TRBV15 | TRBD2 | TGTGCCACCAGCGGCGGGACTAGTCGCACAGATACGCAGTATTTT | CATSGGTSRTDTQYF
many | TRBJ2-2 | TRBV19 | . | TGTGCCAGTAGTATAGATCGTAGCGGCACCGGGGAGCTGTTTTTT | CASSIDRSGTGELFF
many | TRBJ2-3 | TRBV24-1 | TRBD1 | TGTGCCACCAGTGATCCTGGGACAGGTGTATGGGATACGCAGTATTTT | CATSDPGTGVWDTQYF
. | TRBJ1-1 | TRBV4-3 | TRBD1 | TGCGCCAGCAGCCAAGGAGGACCGGGACAGGGCGGCACTGAAGCTTTCTTT | CASSQGGPGQGGTEAFF
many | TRBJ1-6 | TRBV20-1 | TRBD1 | TGCAGTGCTAGACTATGGACAGGGGATAATTCACCCCTCCACTTT | CSARLWTGDNSPLHF
many | TRBJ2-7 | TRBV6-5 | . | TGTGCCAGCAGTTACGCGGGGACAGAAGCCTACGAGCAGTACTTC | CASSYAGTEAYEQYF
many | TRBJ1-4 | TRBV3-1 | . | TGTGCCAGCAGCCAGGATCAGGGGACTAATGAAAAACTGTTTTTT | CASSQDQGTNEKLFF
. | TRBJ2-1 | TRBV10-1 | . | TGCGCCAGCAGTGCCGGCGGGGACTCCTACAATGAGCAGTTCTTC | CASSAGGDSYNEQFF
many | TRBJ1-3 | TRBV20-1 | . | TGCAGTGCTAGCGGCGGGACTGGAAACACCATATATTTT | CSASGGTGNTIYF
many | TRBJ2-1 | TRBV4-1 | TRBD2 | TGCGCCAGCAGCCAACAGTGGAGGCGGGGGGGCCTCTCCTACAATGAGCAGTTCTTC | CASSQQWRRGGLSYNEQFF
. | TRBJ2-6 | TRBV11-2 | . | TGTGCCAGCGGCCCAGGAGACTCTGGGGCCAACGTCCTGACTTTC | CASGPGDSGANVLTF
many | TRBJ2-2 | TRBV4-1 | TRBD1 | TGCGCCAGCAGCACCGGGACAGGGTACACCGGGGAGCTGTTTTTT | CASSTGTGYTGELFF
many | TRBJ2-3 | TRBV19 | . | TGTGCCAGTAGTATAGATCATGGGGCCAGGGGCGCAGATACGCAGTATTTT | CASSIDHGARGADTQYF
. | TRBJ2-3 | TRBV7-3 | . | TGTGCCAGCAGCTCCCTGACACGCACAGATACGCAGTATTTT | CASSSLTRTDTQYF
many | TRBJ1-5 | TRBV28 | . | TGTGCCAGCACGGCCGTGTGGGATCAGCCCCAGCATTTT | CASTAVWDQPQHF
many | TRBJ2-2 | TRBV6-5 | . | TGTGCCAGCAGTTACGGAACCGCGAGGTCCGGGGAGCTGTTTTTT | CASSYGTARSGELFF
. | TRBJ2-7 | TRBV6-2/TRBV6-3 | TRBD1 | TGTGCCAGCAAACGGACAGGGGGTCTCTCCTACGAGCAGCACTTC | CASKRTGGLSYEQHF
many | TRBJ2-1 | TRBV27 | . | TGTGCCAGCAGTCGCCGTCAGAGTGAGCAGTTCTTC | CASSRRQSEQFF